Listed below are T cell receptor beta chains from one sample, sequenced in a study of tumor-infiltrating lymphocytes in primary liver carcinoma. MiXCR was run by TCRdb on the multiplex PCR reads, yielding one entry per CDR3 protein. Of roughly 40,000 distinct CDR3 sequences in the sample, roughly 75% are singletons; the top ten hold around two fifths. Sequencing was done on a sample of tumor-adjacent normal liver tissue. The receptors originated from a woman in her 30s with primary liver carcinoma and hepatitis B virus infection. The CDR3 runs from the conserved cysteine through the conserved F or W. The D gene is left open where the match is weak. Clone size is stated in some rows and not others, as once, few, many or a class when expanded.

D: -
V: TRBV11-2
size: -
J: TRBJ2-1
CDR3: CANNLQTYSSYNEQFF
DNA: TGTGCCAACAACTTACAGACCTACTCCTCCTACAATGAGCAGTTCTTC

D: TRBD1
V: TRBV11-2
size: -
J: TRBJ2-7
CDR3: CASIRDRTYEQYF
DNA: TGTGCAAGCATAAGGGACAGGACTTACGAGCAGTACTTC

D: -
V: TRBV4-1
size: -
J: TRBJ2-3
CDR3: CASRPRSRTDTQYF
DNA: TGCGCCAGCAGACCACGAAGCAGGACGGATACGCAGTATTTT

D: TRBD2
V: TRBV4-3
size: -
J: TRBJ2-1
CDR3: CAGSHSSGAYNEQFF
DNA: TGCGCGGGCAGCCATTCTAGCGGGGCTTACAATGAGCAGTTCTTC

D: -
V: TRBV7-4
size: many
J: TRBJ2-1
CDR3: CATSLREYNEQFF
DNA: TGTGCCACCAGTTTGAGAGAGTACAATGAGCAGTTCTTC

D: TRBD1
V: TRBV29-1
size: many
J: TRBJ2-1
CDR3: CSVRRTGGIGEQFF
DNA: TGCAGCGTTCGTAGGACAGGGGGTATAGGTGAGCAGTTCTTC

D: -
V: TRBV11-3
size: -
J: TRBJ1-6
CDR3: CASSVRVAGNLPLHF
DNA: TGTGCCAGCAGCGTTCGGGTGGCTGGGAATTTACCCCTCCACTTT

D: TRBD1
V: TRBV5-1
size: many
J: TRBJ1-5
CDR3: CASSEGQGQPQHF
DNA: TGCGCCAGCAGCGAAGGACAGGGACAGCCCCAGCATTTT

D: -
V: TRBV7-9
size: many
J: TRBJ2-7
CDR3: CASSTRISYEQYF
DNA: TGTGCCAGCAGCACCCGGATCTCCTACGAGCAGTACTTC

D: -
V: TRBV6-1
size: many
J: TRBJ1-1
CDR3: CASSDTQKGNF
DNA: TGTGCCAGCAGTGATACCCAAAAGGGGAACTTT

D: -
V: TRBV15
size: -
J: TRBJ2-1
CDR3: CTTSRDYMSSYNEHFF
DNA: TGTACCACCAGCAGAGATTACATGAGCTCCTACAATGAGCACTTCTTC

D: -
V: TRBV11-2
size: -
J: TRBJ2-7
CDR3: CAGIEERTYEQYF
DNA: TGTGCCGGCATAGAGGAGAGGACCTACGAGCAGTACTTC

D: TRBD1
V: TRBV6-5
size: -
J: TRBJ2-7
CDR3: CASSQTGNDQYF
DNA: TGTGCCAGCAGCCAGACAGGGAACGATCAGTACTTT

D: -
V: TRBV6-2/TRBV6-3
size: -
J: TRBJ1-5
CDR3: CASSYLDSNQPQHF
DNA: TGTGCCAGCAGTTACCTGGATAGCAATCAGCCCCAGCATTTT

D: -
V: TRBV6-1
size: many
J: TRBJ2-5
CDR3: CASSEGWEGETQYF
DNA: TGTGCCAGCAGTGAAGGGTGGGAAGGAGAGACCCAGTACTTC

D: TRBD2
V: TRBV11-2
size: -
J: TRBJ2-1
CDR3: CASSSIAGTHEQFF
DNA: TGTGCCAGCAGCTCCATAGCGGGGACGCATGAGCAGTTCTTC

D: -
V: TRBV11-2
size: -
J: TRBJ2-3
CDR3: CASSARGALRTGTQYF
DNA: TGTGCCAGCAGCGCACGCGGGGCTCTTAGAACTGGTACTCAGTATTTT

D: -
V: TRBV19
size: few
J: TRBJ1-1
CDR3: CASSRVHLNTEAFF
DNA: TGTGCCAGTAGTAGGGTTCACCTTAACACTGAAGCTTTCTTT

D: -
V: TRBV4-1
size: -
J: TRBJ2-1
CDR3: CPSSQDPGQGENEQFF
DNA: TGTCCCAGCAGCCAAGATCCGGGACAAGGGGAGAATGAGCAGTTCTTC

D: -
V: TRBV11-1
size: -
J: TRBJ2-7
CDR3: CANSLATACYEEYF
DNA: TGTGCCAACAGCTTAGCGACGGCCTGCTACGAGGAGTACTTC

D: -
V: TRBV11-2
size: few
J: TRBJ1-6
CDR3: CASSLETGGNSPLHF
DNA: TGTGCCAGCAGCTTAGAAACAGGAGGCAATTCACCCCTCCACTTT

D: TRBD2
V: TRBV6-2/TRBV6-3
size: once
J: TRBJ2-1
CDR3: CASGYSLEREFNEQFF
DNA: TGTGCTAGCGGTTACTCTCTCGAGCGGGAGTTCAATGAGCAGTTCTTC

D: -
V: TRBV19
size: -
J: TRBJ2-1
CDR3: CASSIFGSGAYNEQFF
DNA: TGTGCCAGTAGTATTTTTGGTAGCGGAGCCTACAATGAGCAGTTCTTC

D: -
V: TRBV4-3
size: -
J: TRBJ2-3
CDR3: CASSQSVWLGDPDDLQYF
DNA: TGCGCCAGCAGCCAGTCCGTCTGGCTGGGTGACCCCGATGATTTGCAGTATTTT

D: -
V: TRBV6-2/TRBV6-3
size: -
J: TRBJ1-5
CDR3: CASIRVGRQPQLF
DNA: TGTGCCAGCATTCGCGTCGGTCGTCAGCCCCAGCTCTTT

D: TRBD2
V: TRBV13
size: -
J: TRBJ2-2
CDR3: CASSRMRGSSNTGELFF
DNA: TGTGCCAGCAGCCGGATGCGCGGGAGCTCGAACACTGGGGAGCTGTTTTTT